This TCR beta chain was obtained from a study of T cell changes during pregnancy in multiple sclerosis. Sequenced by immunoSEQ multiplex PCR; TCRdb stores in-frame clones only, minus some. The sample includes roughly 35,000 clones, 92% of them seen just once. Trimming at V came to 2 bases and at J to 3 bases, leaving 6 bases not matched to a gene. Germline lookup yields CDR1 SEHNR and CDR2 FQNEAQ (reference sequence). The CDR3 totals 16 residues. The chain has TRBV7-9 and TRBJ2-1; 8 bases fit TRBD2. Source: CD4+ T cells from peripheral blood mononuclear cells, taken in the third trimester of pregnancy. The receptor was isolated from a female donor in good health, enrolled as a control in a pregnancy study. The CDR3 DNA reads TGTGCCAGCAGCTTACGGAGCGGGGGTGGCTACAATGAGCAGTTCTTC. This codes for CASSLRSGGGYNEQFF. The whole variable domain, remainder taken from reference TRBV7-9 and TRBJ2-1, is DTGVSQNPRHKITKRGQNVTFRCDPISEHNRLYWYRQTLGQGPEFLTYFQNEAQLEKSRLLSDRFSAERPKGSFSTLEIQRTEQGDSAMYLCASSLRSGGGYNEQFFGPGTRLTVL.